The 28 T cell receptor beta chains below come from one sample, sequenced in a study of blood T cell repertoires in COVID-19. Only in-frame clones appear in the TCRdb table, and some are missing; sequencing was by immunoSEQ multiplex PCR. The sample has over 130,000 clones; roughly 80% are singletons. The specimen sequenced was peripheral blood. The receptors were sampled from a woman in her 50s with active or convalescent COVID-19.

V gene TRBV7-3 combines with J gene TRBJ1-2; D is perhaps TRBD1 (5 bases). Germline V gene lookup returns CDR1 SGHTA and CDR2 FQGTGA. Trimming removed 0 bases from V and 8 bases from J, with 16 bases in between. This CDR3 is 15 amino acids long. For the CDR3, the DNA is TGTGCCAGCAGCTTAACAGGGTTACGGGGGGAAGGCTACACCTTC. Its protein is CASSLTGLRGEGYTF. Full variable domain (rest looked up from reference TRBV7-3 and TRBJ1-2): GAGVSQTPSNKVTEKGKYVELRCDPISGHTALYWYRQSLGQGPEFLIYFQGTGAADDSGLPNDRFFAVRPEGSVSTLKIQRTERGDSAVYLCASSLTGLRGEGYTFGSGTRLTVV.

This clone was observed a few times. This rearrangement joins TRBV28 to TRBJ1-1; D not resolved. From germline, CDR1 is MDHEN and CDR2 SYDVKM. The CDR3 consists of 12 residues. V was shortened by 7 bases and J by 8 bases, with 14 bases between the two germline ends. The DNA of the CDR3 is TGTGCCAGCATGGTGGCGACAAACGAAGCTTTCTTT. Translation gives CASMVATNEAFF.

Turning to this clone: In the same sample, other DNA sequences code for this CDR3. The V and J genes are TRBV4-3 and TRBJ1-4, with 10 positions matching TRBD1. CDR1 is LGHNA and CDR2 is YSLEER in the germline V gene. This CDR3 comprises 15 residues. V shed 1 base and J 6 bases; nucleotides not matched to a gene: 2. CDR3 amino acids: CASSQGGTGDEKLFF. The CDR3 DNA reads as TGCGCCAGCAGCCAAGGGGGGACAGGGGATGAAAAACTGTTTTTT.

V usage is TRBV15 and J usage is TRBJ2-2; D possibly corresponds to TRBD1 (5 bases). V lost 0 bases to trimming and J lost 5 bases, with 13 bases between them. The CDR3 is 16 residues long. Per the germline V gene, CDR1 is LNHNV and CDR2 is YYDKDF (reference sequence). CDR3: CATSREVGAGTGELFF. The CDR3 region has the DNA TGTGCCACCAGCAGAGAAGTAGGGGCTGGGACCGGGGAGCTGTTTTTT.

The V gene is TRBV7-2, the J gene TRBJ1-2; TRBD1 is a possible D gene (5 bases). Germline CDR1 reads SGHTA; CDR2 reads FQGNSA. V was clipped by 5 bases and J by 9 bases, with 19 bases between them. This CDR3 is 14 amino acids long. The CDR3 DNA reads TGTGCCAGCAGCCCAAGGGGAGGGGTTGAGAGCTACACCTTC. Its translation is CASSPRGGVESYTF.

The chain uses TRBV9 and TRBJ1-4; D might be TRBD1 (5 bases). V lost 0 bases and J lost 5, with 5 bases in between. Germline V CDR1 and CDR2: SGDLS, YYNGEE. The CDR3 loop spans 13 amino acids. As DNA, the CDR3 is TGTGCCAGCAGCGTAGGACAGAATGAAAAACTGTTTTTT. Its protein product is CASSVGQNEKLFF.

The chain combines TRBV23-1 with TRBJ2-5; no reliable D call. TRBV23-1 falls under the ORF class, with uncertain function. CDR3 size: 15 residues. V lost 2 bases and J lost 4, with 14 bases in between. The DNA for the CDR3 is TGCGCCAGCAGTCAAGAGGTTATCCCCGGAGAGACCCAGTACTTC. Protein sequence: CASSQEVIPGETQYF.

The rearrangement uses TRBV30 and TRBJ1-3; D not certain. V lost 4 bases to trimming and J lost 2 bases, with 9 bases between them. The CDR3 sequence is 13 residues long. Germline CDR1 and CDR2: GTSNPN and SVGIG (reference sequence). The chain's CDR3 is CAWNLLAGNTIYF. DNA for the CDR3: TGTGCCTGGAACCTCTTAGCTGGAAACACCATATATTTT.

This chain joins TRBV6-2 or TRBV6-3 and TRBJ2-7, with 8 bases identical to TRBD1. Trimming cost V 4 bases and J 4 bases; bases outside gene matches: 0. Germline CDR1 and CDR2: MNHEY and SVGEGT. CDR3 size: 12 residues. The CDR3 region has the DNA TGTGCCAGCAGTTGGACAGGGTACGAGCAGTACTTC. It codes for CASSWTGYEQYF.

V and J are TRBV27 and TRBJ1-6, with D perhaps TRBD1 (5 bases). Trimming took 3 bases from V and 4 from J, leaving 22 bases between them. Germline lookup yields CDR1 MNHEY and CDR2 SMNVEV (reference sequence). The CDR3 totals 19 residues. CDR3 region: CASSFIWGGELRYNSPLHF. In DNA, the CDR3 is TGTGCCAGCAGTTTCATCTGGGGGGGGGAGTTACGATATAATTCACCCCTCCACTTT.

The genes are TRBV19 and TRBJ1-5, with D possibly matching TRBD1 (5 bases). V was shortened by 5 bases and J by 5 bases, with 10 bases between the two germline ends. CDR3 length: 13 amino acids. The germline V gene encodes CDR1 LNHDA and CDR2 SQIVND (reference sequence). CDR3 amino acids: CASSGGRDQPQHF. The CDR3 region has the DNA TGTGCCAGTAGTGGGGGGAGAGATCAGCCCCAGCATTTT.

The chain couples TRBV5-1 to TRBJ1-2; 8 bases line up with TRBD1. J gave up 0 bases and V 2 bases, and 6 bases lay outside the gene matches. Germline assignment: CDR1 SGHRS and CDR2 YFSETQ. The CDR3 runs to 16 residues. The CDR3: CASSLVPQGANYGYTF. The CDR3 bases are TGCGCCAGCAGCTTAGTGCCACAGGGGGCTAACTATGGCTACACCTTC.

The chain joins TRBV5-4 to TRBJ2-1; D is possibly TRBD1 (5 bases). The CDR3 extends over 15 amino acids. V lost 3 bases and J 6 bases, leaving 16 bases between the germline ends. Germline V gene lookup returns CDR1 SGHNT and CDR2 YYREEE (reference sequence). CDR3 DNA sequence: TGTGCCAGCAGCTCTTCAGTGGTGGGGCTCAATGAGCAGTTCTTC. The encoded protein is CASSSSVVGLNEQFF.

The chain has TRBV12-3 or TRBV12-4 and TRBJ2-1; D remains ambiguous. V lost 5 bases and J 12 bases, leaving 14 bases between the germline ends. The CDR3 contains 12 residues. DNA for the CDR3: TGTGCCAGCAGTAGAGGTGTCGTGGGGCAGTTCTTC. Translation gives CASSRGVVGQFF.

The chain carries TRBV6-6 and TRBJ1-2; no firm D call. Trimming took off 5 bases at V and 2 bases at J, with 12 bases between the two ends. CDR3 size: 14 residues. Looked up from germline, CDR1 is MNHNY and CDR2 is SVGAGI (reference sequence). The CDR3 is CASSGEGGNYGYTF. For the CDR3, the DNA is TGTGCCAGCAGTGGGGAAGGAGGGAACTATGGCTACACCTTC.

The rearrangement links TRBV7-8 to TRBJ1-2, with D tentatively TRBD1 (6 bases). Per germline, CDR1 SGHVS and CDR2 FQNEAQ. The V and J ends lost 2 bases and 8 bases respectively, with 9 bases between them. The CDR3 contains 12 residues. The CDR3 region has the DNA TGTGCCAGCAGCTTAAACAGGGTCGGCTACACCTTC. It yields the protein CASSLNRVGYTF.

This clone was found a few times. The chain employs TRBV3-1 (or the pseudogene TRBV3-2) and TRBJ1-1, with D possibly matching TRBD1 (5 bases). The germline V gene encodes CDR1 LGHDT and CDR2 YNNKEL (reference sequence). The CDR3 totals 14 residues. Trimming removed 4 bases at V and 4 bases at J, with 13 bases between. The CDR3 DNA follows: TGTGCCAGCAGCCTATCGGAGGGGAGCACTGAAGCTTTCTTT. Its protein product is CASSLSEGSTEAFF.

The V and J genes are TRBV27 and TRBJ1-2; 10 bases align to TRBD1. The junction had 5 bases not matched to a gene; V was cut back by 8 bases and J by 8 bases. CDR1 is MNHEY and CDR2 is SMNVEV in the germline V gene (reference sequence). This CDR3 contains 12 residues. CDR3 region: CASFGTGDGYTF. The CDR3 coding sequence is TGTGCCAGCTTCGGGACAGGGGACGGCTACACCTTC.

This chain links TRBV7-2 with TRBJ2-1, with D possibly being TRBD2 (6 bases). Germline V CDR1 and CDR2: SGHTA, FQGNSA. The CDR3 loop spans 12 amino acids. Trimming pared 5 bases from V and 16 bases from J, leaving 18 bases between. CDR3 sequence: CASSTTSFGRFF. The CDR3 coding sequence is TGTGCCAGCAGCACGACTAGTTTTGGAAGATTCTTC.

This chain links TRBV2 with TRBJ2-1; 10 bases line up with TRBD2. The CDR3 runs 16 residues. After removal of 4 bases from V and 8 bases from J, the junction contained 11 bases not matched to a gene. CDR1 SNHLY and CDR2 FYNNEI come from the germline V gene. CDR3 residues: CASSAISGRKGDEQFF. CDR3 coding DNA: TGTGCCAGCAGTGCGATTAGCGGGAGGAAAGGGGATGAGCAGTTCTTC.

This clone was found many times. The same CDR3 also results from other DNA sequences found in this sample. The rearrangement uses TRBV7-2 and TRBJ2-7, with TRBD2 identical over 12 bases. J lost 0 bases, V lost 5 bases, and 11 bases had no gene match. Germline values: CDR1 SGHTA, CDR2 FQGNSA. The CDR3 consists of 18 residues. CDR3 protein: CASSPRAQTSGSSYEQYF. DNA for the CDR3: TGTGCCAGCAGCCCTCGGGCTCAGACTAGCGGGAGCTCCTACGAGCAGTACTTC.

This chain connects TRBV5-1 to TRBJ2-7; 8 positions match TRBD1. Germline V gives CDR1 SGHRS, CDR2 YFSETQ. V lost 6 bases, J lost 3 bases, and 8 bases stayed unmatched. There are 14 residues in the CDR3. CDR3 sequence: CASKVGTGLYEQYF. The DNA of the CDR3 is TGCGCCAGCAAGGTCGGGACAGGTCTCTACGAGCAGTACTTC. The full variable domain, with the rest looked up from reference TRBV5-1 and TRBJ2-7, is KAGVTQTPRYLIKTRGQQVTLSCSPISGHRSVSWYQQTPGQGLQFLFEYFSETQRNKGNFPGRFSGRQFSNSRSEMNVSTLELGDSALYLCASKVGTGLYEQYFGPGTRLTVT.

This clone was detected only a few times. This chain joins TRBV4-3 and TRBJ2-3, with TRBD2 matching over 10 bases. Losses at the gene ends were 4 bases for V and 0 bases for J; bases not matched to a gene: 4. Germline CDR1 reads LGHNA; CDR2 reads YSLEER. The CDR3 length is 16 residues. CDR3 in DNA: TGCGCCAGCAGCCGAGGGGGACTAGCGAGCACAGATACGCAGTATTTT. Protein: CASSRGGLASTDTQYF.

The J gene is TRBJ2-7, the V gene TRBV20-1; D might be TRBD1 (6 bases). CDR3 size: 15 residues. The V end was cut by 3 bases, the J end by 3 bases, with 18 bases between. Germline assignment: CDR1 DFQATT and CDR2 SNEGSKA (reference sequence). This chain's CDR3 is CSASFTGHFNYEQYF. CDR3 nucleotide sequence: TGCAGTGCTAGTTTTACAGGGCACTTCAACTACGAGCAGTACTTC.

Only one count was recorded for this clone. The chain employs TRBV19 and TRBJ1-1, with D maybe TRBD1 (5 bases). V dropped 7 bases and J dropped 5 bases, with 17 bases sitting between them. CDR1 LNHDA and CDR2 SQIVND come from the germline V gene (reference sequence). The CDR3 is 14 residues long. The CDR3 DNA is TGTGCCAGTAACAGGAGGGAGGGAAGGACTGAAGCTTTCTTT. Amino acids: CASNRREGRTEAFF.

The gene calls are TRBV3-1 (or the pseudogene TRBV3-2) and TRBJ1-2; D gene uncertain. The germline V gene has CDR1 LGHDT and CDR2 YNNKEL (reference sequence). The CDR3 loop spans 14 amino acids. Trimming removed 5 bases at V and 4 bases at J, with 14 bases between. The CDR3 is CASSTRGSSYGYTF. In nucleotides, the CDR3 is TGTGCCAGCAGCACCCGTGGCAGTTCCTATGGCTACACCTTC.

The DNA for the CDR3 is TGTGCCAGCAGTGAATCGCACAGGGCAAATGAAAAACTGTTTTTT. Amino acid sequence: CASSESHRANEKLFF. The V gene is TRBV25-1, the J gene TRBJ1-4; a possible D gene is TRBD1 (6 bases). From germline, CDR1 is MGHDK and CDR2 SYGVNS. The CDR3 contains 15 residues. Trimming removed 1 base from V and 5 bases from J, with 11 bases in between.

The chain carries TRBV5-4 and TRBJ2-3; a possible D gene is TRBD2 (6 bases). CDR1 is SGHNT, CDR2 YYREEE, per germline (reference sequence). Trimming took 3 bases from V and 2 from J, leaving 10 bases between them. The CDR3 is made up of 14 amino acids. The CDR3: CASSSGDFTDTQYF. CDR3 nucleotide sequence: TGTGCCAGCAGCTCTGGGGACTTCACAGATACGCAGTATTTT. Full variable domain (rest looked up from reference TRBV5-4 and TRBJ2-3): ETGVTQSPTHLIKTRGQQVTLRCSSQSGHNTVSWYQQALGQGPQFIFQYYREEENGRGNFPPRFSGLQFPNYSSELNVNALELDDSALYLCASSSGDFTDTQYFGPGTRLTVL.